Included here is one T cell receptor (beta chain) sequence, with context. The sample originates from a study of cytomegalovirus exposure and HLA in healthy donors. PCR amplification relied on 60 Vbeta primers (plus 13 Jbeta primers). Some clones are missing from TCRdb's copy, which holds only in-frame ones; the method was immunoSEQ multiplex PCR. This sample yields under 200,000 clones, of which more than 75% are seen a single time; around 0.4% belongs to the top ten. The specimen sequenced was PBMCs. The TCR comes from a male donor in good health and CMV-seropositive.

CDR3 nucleotide sequence: TGTGCCAGCAGTTCTCTGACTAGGGGCAATGAGCAGTTCTTC. This codes for CASSSLTRGNEQFF. The gene calls are TRBV7-2 and TRBJ2-1; D perhaps matches TRBD2 (6 bases). CDR1 is SGHTA, CDR2 FQGNSA, per germline. V was pared by 6 bases and J by 6 bases, with 15 bases between. The CDR3 sequence is 14 residues long.